This TCR beta chain comes out of a study of blood T cell repertoires in COVID-19. The CDR3 covers 14 residues. Germline V gene lookup returns CDR1 MNHEY and CDR2 SMNVEV (reference sequence). J lost 1 base, V lost 10 bases, and 5 bases had no gene match. This table comes from immunoSEQ multiplex PCR, and its TCRdb copy is limited to in-frame clones, with some not included. The data show over 130,000 clones, around 89% seen once. The TCR was taken from a human donor with COVID-19, enrolled during active disease. The donor label of this sample is uncertain. The J gene is TRBJ2-2, the V gene TRBV27; 8 bases are a match to TRBD1. The sample was peripheral blood. CDR3 in amino acids: CATQTGENTGELFF. The CDR3 DNA sequence: TGTGCCACCCAGACAGGGGAGAACACCGGGGAGCTGTTTTTT.